This T cell receptor beta chain originates from a study of graft-versus-host responses after intestinal transplantation. Method: immunoSEQ multiplex PCR; TCRdb's copy keeps in-frame clones and lacks some. The repertoire consists of about 20,000 clones, with around nine tenths occurring once and the leading ten covering under 60%. V lost 4 bases to trimming and J lost 8 bases, with 14 bases between them. Germline assignment: CDR1 MDHEN and CDR2 SYDVKM. The CDR3 covers 14 residues. Study results and limitations: There were GvH clones found in recipient marrow, and some of them appeared first in ileum or blood.

After transplant, marrow was aspirated from the posterior iliac crest or elsewhere. Remarks on this clone: Its antigen is as yet unknown.

This clonotype was obtained from a human patient who received an intestinal transplant, so some T cells may come from the graft donor. The chain has TRBV28 and TRBJ1-4; D may be TRBD1 (5 bases). The starting material was bone marrow, obtained approximately 120 days after transplant. CDR3 amino acids: CASSYEGYREKLFF. CDR3 bases: TGTGCCAGCAGTTACGAGGGGTACAGAGAAAAACTGTTTTTT. Variable domain in full (rest from reference TRBV28 and TRBJ1-4): DVKVTQSSRYLVKRTGEKVFLECVQDMDHENMFWYRQDPGLGLRLIYFSYDVKMKEKGDIPEGYSVSREKKERFSLILESASTNQTSMYLCASSYEGYREKLFFGSGTQLSVL.